A selection of T cell receptor beta chains follows, all from one sample in a study of T cell responses to AZD1222 COVID-19 vaccine. Assay used: immunoSEQ multiplex PCR; TCRdb lists only in-frame clones, some missing. The sample contains under 200,000 clones, approximately 90% of which appear only once. This sample comprised peripheral blood, obtained on day 0 of AZD1222 vaccination. The receptors stem from an adult in good health. CDR3s include the opening cysteine and the closing phenylalanine or tryptophan. Fields, in order: D gene, clone size, V gene, J gene, CDR3 DNA, CDR3 protein. A D gene is named only where the DNA matches it firmly. Not every row has a clone size; where given, it reads once, few, many or a size class.

>TRBD2|NA|TRBV27|TRBJ2-3
TGTGCCAGCACTGTGAGCGGGGGGGCCCCAGATACGCAGTATTTT
CASTVSGGAPDTQYF
>TRBD1|NA|TRBV5-1|TRBJ2-7
TGCGCCAGCAGCTTAGGGACAGGGTACAAAGGAGAGCAGTACTTC
CASSLGTGYKGEQYF
>NA|NA|TRBV28|TRBJ2-2
TGTGCCAGCAGTGTTATAGGGGTGTTAAACACCGGGGAGCTGTTTTTT
CASSVIGVLNTGELFF
>NA|once|TRBV10-3|TRBJ2-5
TGTGCCATCAGTGTCGGAGCTACCCAAGAGACCCAGTACTTC
CAISVGATQETQYF
>TRBD1|NA|TRBV29-1|TRBJ2-1
TGCAGCGTTCAGGGACAGTACAATGAGCAGTTCTTC
CSVQGQYNEQFF
>TRBD1|NA|TRBV19|TRBJ1-5
TGTGCCAGTAGTGCGACGGACAGGGCCAATCAGCCCCAGCATTTT
CASSATDRANQPQHF
>NA|NA|TRBV9|TRBJ1-1
TGTGCCAGCAGCGTAGACGAATACACTGAAGCTTTCTTT
CASSVDEYTEAFF
>NA|NA|TRBV5-1|TRBJ1-1
TGCGCCAGCAGCTCATCAGGGGTACTGAACACTGAAGCTTTCTTT
CASSSSGVLNTEAFF
>NA|NA|TRBV19|TRBJ2-5
TGTGCCAGTAGGGACGGGGGCCGGGGAGAGACCCAGTACTTC
CASRDGGRGETQYF
>NA|NA|TRBV7-3|TRBJ1-1
TGTGCCAGCAGCACCTTCGGGGGCGCAGACACTGAAGCTTTCTTT
CASSTFGGADTEAFF
>NA|NA|TRBV6-5|TRBJ1-1
TGTGCCAGCAGTCCCATACAGGGCCTCGAAGCTTTCTTT
CASSPIQGLEAFF
>NA|NA|TRBV7-2|TRBJ2-1
TGTGCCAGCAGCTTAAAACATCCCAATGAGCAGTTCTTC
CASSLKHPNEQFF
>TRBD2|NA|TRBV7-2|TRBJ2-7
TGTGCCAGCAGCTTAGGGGAACCGGGACTAGCTTACGAGCAGTACTTC
CASSLGEPGLAYEQYF
>NA|NA|TRBV4-3|TRBJ2-2
TGCGCCAGCAGCCCCCGAGGGTACCCAGGGGACACCGGGGAGCTGTTTTTT
CASSPRGYPGDTGELFF
>TRBD1|NA|TRBV4-1|TRBJ1-2
TGCGCCAGCAGCCAAGGGCGGGACAGGGCTGAAGGCTACACCTTC
CASSQGRDRAEGYTF
>NA|NA|TRBV11-2|TRBJ2-3
TGTGCCAGCAGCTTAGGACTCCACACAGATACGCAGTATTTT
CASSLGLHTDTQYF
>NA|NA|TRBV5-6|TRBJ1-1
TGTGCCAGCAGCTTGAGACAGGTTAACACTGAAGCTTTCTTT
CASSLRQVNTEAFF
>NA|NA|TRBV28|TRBJ1-3
TGTGCCAGCAGTCCACGGACGATCTCTGGAAACACCATATATTTT
CASSPRTISGNTIYF
>NA|NA|TRBV7-9|TRBJ2-1
TGTGCCAGCAGCCGCTACAATGAGCAGTTCTTC
CASSRYNEQFF
>NA|NA|TRBV11-3|TRBJ1-1
TGTGCCAGCAGCTTAGATTCGGGATGGGCCACTGAAGCTTTCTTT
CASSLDSGWATEAFF
>NA|NA|TRBV18|TRBJ1-5
TGTGCCACCCCATTGCGACGGAGCACTGGCAATCAGCCCCAGCATTTT
CATPLRRSTGNQPQHF
>TRBD1|NA|TRBV9|TRBJ2-3
TGTGCCAGCAGCGTCGGGACAGGGACAGATACGCAGTATTTT
CASSVGTGTDTQYF
>NA|NA|TRBV4-2|TRBJ1-6
TGTGCCAGCAGCCAAGGCGGTGTAGGGGGAGGGGTGGATAATTCACCCCTCCACTTT
CASSQGGVGGGVDNSPLHF
>NA|NA|TRBV3-1/TRBV3-2|TRBJ1-2
TGTGCCAGCAGCCACTCCGCAGGGATTCCTAACTATGGCTACACCTTC
CASSHSAGIPNYGYTF
>TRBD2|NA|TRBV7-3|TRBJ2-5
TGTGCCAGCAGCCCGGTCGAGCGGGGGGGCCGTGGGACCCAGTACTTC
CASSPVERGGRGTQYF
>TRBD1|NA|TRBV19|TRBJ1-2
TGTGCCAGTAGTCCGACAGGGGGCGCCCACTATGGCTACACCTTC
CASSPTGGAHYGYTF
>NA|NA|TRBV5-4|TRBJ2-3
TGTGCCAGCAGCTTCTGGGACACTTCTTTGCAGTATTTT
CASSFWDTSLQYF
>NA|NA|TRBV21-1|TRBJ2-7
TGTGCCAGCAGCTCTCAAAATGAGGGACCGGGACAGGGCTACGAGCAGTACTTC
CASSSQNEGPGQGYEQYF
>NA|NA|TRBV4-2|TRBJ1-1
TGTGCCAGCAGCCCGAGACAGGCAGTGAACACTGAAGCTTTCTTT
CASSPRQAVNTEAFF
>NA|NA|TRBV7-2|TRBJ1-3
TGTGCCAGCAGCTTAGTAAGGTCGAGCTCTGGAAACACCATATATTTT
CASSLVRSSSGNTIYF
>TRBD2|NA|TRBV9|TRBJ2-7
TGTGCCAGCAGCGTGGCTAGCGGGGTAGTCTACGAGCAGTACTTC
CASSVASGVVYEQYF
>NA|NA|TRBV5-1|TRBJ1-1
TGCGCCAGCAGCTTGGTGGGCGCCAGTAACACTGAAGCTTTCTTT
CASSLVGASNTEAFF
>TRBD1|NA|TRBV7-9|TRBJ1-2
TGTGCCAGCAGTCGGGAAAGGACAGGAAACTATGGCTACACCTTC
CASSRERTGNYGYTF
>NA|once|TRBV9|TRBJ1-2
TGTGCCAGCAGCGTAGGTCTCGGTGGGAACTATGGCTACACCTTC
CASSVGLGGNYGYTF